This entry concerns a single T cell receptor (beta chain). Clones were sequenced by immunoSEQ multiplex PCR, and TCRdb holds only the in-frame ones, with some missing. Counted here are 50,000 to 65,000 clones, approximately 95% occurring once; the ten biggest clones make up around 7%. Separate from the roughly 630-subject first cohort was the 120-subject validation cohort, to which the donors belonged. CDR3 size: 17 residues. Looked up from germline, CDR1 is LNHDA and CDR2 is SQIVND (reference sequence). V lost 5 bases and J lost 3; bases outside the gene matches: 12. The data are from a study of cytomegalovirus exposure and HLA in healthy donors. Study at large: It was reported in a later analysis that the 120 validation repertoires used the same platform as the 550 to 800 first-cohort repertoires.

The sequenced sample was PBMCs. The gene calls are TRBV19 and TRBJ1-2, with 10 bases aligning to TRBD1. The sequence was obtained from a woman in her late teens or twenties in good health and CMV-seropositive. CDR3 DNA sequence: TGTGCCAGTAGTGCGACAGGGGGCAGGGGGGTCGACTATGGCTACACCTTC. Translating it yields CASSATGGRGVDYGYTF.